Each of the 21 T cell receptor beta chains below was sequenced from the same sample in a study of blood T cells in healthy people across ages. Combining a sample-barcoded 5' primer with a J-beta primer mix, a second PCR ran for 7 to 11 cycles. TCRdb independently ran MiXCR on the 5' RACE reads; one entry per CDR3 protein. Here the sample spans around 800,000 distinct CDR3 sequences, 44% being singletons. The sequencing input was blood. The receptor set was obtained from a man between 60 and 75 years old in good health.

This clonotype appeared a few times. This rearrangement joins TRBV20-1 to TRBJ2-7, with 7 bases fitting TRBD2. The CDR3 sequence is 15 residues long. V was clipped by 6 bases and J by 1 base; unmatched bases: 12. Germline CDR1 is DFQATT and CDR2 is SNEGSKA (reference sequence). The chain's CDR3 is CSASRVTSFSYEQYF. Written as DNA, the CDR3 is TGCAGTGCCAGCCGGGTGACTAGCTTTTCCTACGAGCAGTACTTC.

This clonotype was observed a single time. CDR3 protein: CASSLARAPQNIQYF. As DNA, the CDR3 is TGTGCCAGCAGCTTAGCCAGAGCCCCGCAGAACATTCAGTACTTC. This chain uses TRBV7-2 with TRBJ2-4; D is uncertain. The CDR3 loop spans 15 amino acids. Germline loops: CDR1 SGHTA, CDR2 FQGNSA. Trimming pared 0 bases from V and 7 bases from J, leaving 13 bases between.

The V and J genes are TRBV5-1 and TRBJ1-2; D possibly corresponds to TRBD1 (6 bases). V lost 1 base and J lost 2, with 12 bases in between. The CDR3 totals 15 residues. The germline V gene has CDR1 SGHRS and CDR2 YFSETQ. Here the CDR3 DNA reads TGCGCCAGCAGCTTGCAGCAGGGGATGAACTATGGCTACACCTTC. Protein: CASSLQQGMNYGYTF.

The CDR3 sequence: CASGTSGDDNEQFF. CDR3 DNA: TGTGCCAGCGGGACTAGCGGGGACGACAATGAGCAGTTCTTC. The V and J genes are TRBV7-3 and TRBJ2-1; TRBD2 matches 13 bases. Germline CDR1 SGHTA, CDR2 FQGTGA. The CDR3 extends over 14 amino acids. Trimming took 8 bases from V and 5 from J; bases not matched to a gene: 3. Supplemented by reference TRBV7-3 and TRBJ2-1, the full variable domain reads GAGVSQTPSNKVTEKGKYVELRCDPISGHTALYWYRQSLGQGPEFLIYFQGTGAADDSGLPNDRFFAVRPEGSVSTLKIQRTERGDSAVYLCASGTSGDDNEQFFGPGTRLTVL.

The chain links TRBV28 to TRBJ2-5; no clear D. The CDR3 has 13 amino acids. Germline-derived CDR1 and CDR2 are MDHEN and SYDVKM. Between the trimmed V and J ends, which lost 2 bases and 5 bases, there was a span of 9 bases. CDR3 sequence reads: CASSLPHSETQYF. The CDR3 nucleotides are TGTGCCAGCAGTTTACCCCATTCTGAGACCCAGTACTTC.

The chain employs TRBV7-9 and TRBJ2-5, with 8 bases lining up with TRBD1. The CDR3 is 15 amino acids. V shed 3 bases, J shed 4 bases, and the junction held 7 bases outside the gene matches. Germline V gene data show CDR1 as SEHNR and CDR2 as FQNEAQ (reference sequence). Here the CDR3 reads CASSFTPGGGETQYF. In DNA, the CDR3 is TGTGCCAGCAGCTTCACGCCAGGGGGCGGAGAGACCCAGTACTTC.

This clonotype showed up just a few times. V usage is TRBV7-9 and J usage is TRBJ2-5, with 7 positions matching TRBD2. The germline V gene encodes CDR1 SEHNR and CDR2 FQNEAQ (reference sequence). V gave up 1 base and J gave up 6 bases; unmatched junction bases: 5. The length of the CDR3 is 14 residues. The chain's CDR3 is CASSLGEGFQTQYF. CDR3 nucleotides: TGTGCCAGCAGCTTAGGGGAGGGTTTCCAGACCCAGTACTTC.

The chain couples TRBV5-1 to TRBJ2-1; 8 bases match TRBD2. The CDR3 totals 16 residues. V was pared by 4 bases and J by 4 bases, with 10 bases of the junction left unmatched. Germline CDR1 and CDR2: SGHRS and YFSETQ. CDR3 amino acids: CASSPVGGGRYNEQFF. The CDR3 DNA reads TGCGCCAGCAGCCCGGTCGGGGGGGGGCGGTACAATGAGCAGTTCTTC.

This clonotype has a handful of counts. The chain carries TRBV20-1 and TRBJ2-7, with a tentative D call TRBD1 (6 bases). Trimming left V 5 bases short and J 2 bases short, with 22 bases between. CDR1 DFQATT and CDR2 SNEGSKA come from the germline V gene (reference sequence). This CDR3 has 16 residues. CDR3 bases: TGCAGTGCTCATTATCCGGGACAACAAACCCCCTACGAGCAGTACTTC. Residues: CSAHYPGQQTPYEQYF.

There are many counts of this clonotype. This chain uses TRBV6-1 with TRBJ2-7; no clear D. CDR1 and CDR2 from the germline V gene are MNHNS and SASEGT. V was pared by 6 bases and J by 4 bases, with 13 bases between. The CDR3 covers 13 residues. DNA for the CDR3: TGTGCCAGCAGGCTGACAAGCCCTTACGAGCAGTACTTC. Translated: CASRLTSPYEQYF.

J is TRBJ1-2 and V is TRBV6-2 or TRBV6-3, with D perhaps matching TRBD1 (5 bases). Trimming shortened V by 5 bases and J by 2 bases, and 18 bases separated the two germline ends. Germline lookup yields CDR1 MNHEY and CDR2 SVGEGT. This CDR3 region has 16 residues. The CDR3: CASSTPGRTPNYGYTF. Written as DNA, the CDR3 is TGTGCCAGCAGTACACCGGGACGCACACCGAACTATGGCTACACCTTC.

The CDR3 loop is CASSPSSQGYGYTF. CDR3 DNA: TGTGCCAGCAGTCCTAGCAGTCAGGGATATGGCTACACCTTC. The chain combines TRBV12-3 or TRBV12-4 with TRBJ1-2; a weak D match, TRBD1 (5 bases). CDR3 length: 14 residues. Deletions cut 5 bases from V and 5 bases from J, with 15 bases between.

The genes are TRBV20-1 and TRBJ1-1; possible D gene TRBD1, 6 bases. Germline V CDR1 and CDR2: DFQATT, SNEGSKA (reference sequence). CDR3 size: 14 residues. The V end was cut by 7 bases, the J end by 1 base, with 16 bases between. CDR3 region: CSVGGGLGNTEAFF. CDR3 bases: TGCAGTGTAGGGGGGGGTTTGGGGAACACTGAAGCTTTCTTT.

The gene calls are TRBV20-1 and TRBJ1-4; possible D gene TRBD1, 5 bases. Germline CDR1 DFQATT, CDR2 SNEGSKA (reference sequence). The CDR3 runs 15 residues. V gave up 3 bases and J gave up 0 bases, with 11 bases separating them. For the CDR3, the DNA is TGCAGTGCTAGGGGATCGGGGGCAACTAATGAAAAACTGTTTTTT. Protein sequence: CSARGSGATNEKLFF.

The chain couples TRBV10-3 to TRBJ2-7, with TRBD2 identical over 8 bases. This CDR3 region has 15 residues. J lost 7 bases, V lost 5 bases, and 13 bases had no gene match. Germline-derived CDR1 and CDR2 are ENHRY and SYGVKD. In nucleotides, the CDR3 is TGTGCCATCAGTCACGGGACTAGTCAGCGGCCTGAGCAGTACTTC. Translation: CAISHGTSQRPEQYF.

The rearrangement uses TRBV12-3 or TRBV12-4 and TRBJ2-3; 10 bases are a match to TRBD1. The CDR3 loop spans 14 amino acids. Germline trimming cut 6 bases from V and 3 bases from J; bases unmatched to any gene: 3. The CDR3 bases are TGTGCCAGCAGCCGACAGGGGGCAACAGATACGCAGTATTTT. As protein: CASSRQGATDTQYF.

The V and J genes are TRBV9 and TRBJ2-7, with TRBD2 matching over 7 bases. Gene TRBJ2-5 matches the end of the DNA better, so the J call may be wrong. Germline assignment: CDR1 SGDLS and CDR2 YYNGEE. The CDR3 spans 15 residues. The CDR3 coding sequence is TGTGCCAGCAGTCAGGACGGGGGGAACGTGGAGACCCAGTACTTC. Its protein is CASSQDGGNVETQYF.

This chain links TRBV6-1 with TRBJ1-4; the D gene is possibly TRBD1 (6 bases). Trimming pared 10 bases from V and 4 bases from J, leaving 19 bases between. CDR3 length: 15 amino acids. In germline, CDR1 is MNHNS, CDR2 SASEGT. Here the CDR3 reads CATLPGHHYNEKLFF. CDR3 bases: TGTGCCACCCTCCCGGGACACCACTATAATGAAAAACTGTTTTTT.

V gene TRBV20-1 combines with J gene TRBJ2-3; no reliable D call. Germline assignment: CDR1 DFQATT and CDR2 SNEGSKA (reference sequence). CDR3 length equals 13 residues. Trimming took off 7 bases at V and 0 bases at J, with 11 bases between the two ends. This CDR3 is CSGLLFSTDTQYF. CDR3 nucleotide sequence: TGCAGTGGCCTCCTTTTTAGCACAGATACGCAGTATTTT.

CDR3 region: CASIGQQSTNEKLFF. DNA for the CDR3: TGTGCCAGCATAGGTCAGCAGTCAACTAATGAAAAACTGTTTTTT. This chain joins TRBV6-6 and TRBJ1-4, with D hard to call. Germline lookup yields CDR1 MNHNY and CDR2 SVGAGI (reference sequence). V dropped 7 bases and J dropped 0 bases, with 12 bases sitting between them. This CDR3 has 15 residues.

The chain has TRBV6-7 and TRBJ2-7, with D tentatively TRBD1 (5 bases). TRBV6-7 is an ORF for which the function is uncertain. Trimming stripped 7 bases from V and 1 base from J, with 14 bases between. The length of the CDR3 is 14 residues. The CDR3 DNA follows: TGTGCCAGCATCATAACAGGTCGTTCCTACGAGCAGTACTTC. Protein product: CASIITGRSYEQYF.